Listed here are 6 T cell receptor beta chains from one sample, sequenced in a study of blood T cell repertoires in COVID-19. Profiling relied on immunoSEQ multiplex PCR, and the TCRdb table lists in-frame clones only, not all of them. The table has some 290,000 clones, approximately 91% seen once. The sample was PBMCs or T cells enriched from blood (not recorded which). These receptors all come from a woman aged 40 to 55 with acute COVID-19.

The chain uses TRBV3-1 (or the pseudogene TRBV3-2) and TRBJ2-1, with D unclear. Germline V gives CDR1 LGHDT, CDR2 YNNKEL (reference sequence). Trimming removed 4 bases at V and 5 bases at J, with 15 bases between. The CDR3 runs 15 residues. The CDR3 loop reads CASSPGFRVHNEQFF. The CDR3 region has the DNA TGTGCCAGCAGCCCGGGTTTTCGGGTCCACAATGAGCAGTTCTTC.

The chain combines TRBV11-2 with TRBJ2-7, with 10 bases lining up with TRBD2. After removal of 0 bases from V and 7 bases from J, the junction contained 12 bases not matched to a gene. The CDR3 covers 17 residues. The V gene's germline CDR1 is SGHAT and CDR2 FQNNGV. This CDR3 reads CASSLEGGAGGLYEQYF. The CDR3 region has the DNA TGTGCCAGCAGCTTAGAAGGTGGAGCGGGAGGGTTATATGAGCAGTACTTC.

This clone showed up just once. The gene calls are TRBV28 and TRBJ2-7; 7 bases agree with TRBD1. CDR1 MDHEN and CDR2 SYDVKM come from the germline V gene. The J segment lost 0 bases and the V segment lost 5 bases, leaving 13 bases of the junction unmatched. The CDR3 runs to 17 residues. This chain's CDR3 is CASSRTGDRPSSYEQYF. The CDR3 DNA follows: TGTGCCAGCAGTCGAACTGGGGACAGACCCTCCTCCTACGAGCAGTACTTC.

The chain employs TRBV7-2 and TRBJ2-2; 10 positions agree with TRBD2. With 1 base clipped from V and 5 bases from J, the junction kept 7 bases outside the gene matches. This CDR3 comprises 17 residues. Per the germline V gene, CDR1 is SGHTA and CDR2 is FQGNSA. The CDR3 nucleotides read TGTGCCAGCAGCTTAGTTAGTCTAGCGGGGGTTACCGGGGAGCTGTTTTTT. Translated, it gives CASSLVSLAGVTGELFF.

This chain connects TRBV6-9 to TRBJ1-5; 8 bases fit TRBD1. The CDR3 runs to 13 residues. V shed 8 bases and J 4 bases; nucleotides not matched to a gene: 4. Germline CDR1 reads MNHGY; CDR2 reads SVAAGI. CDR3 nucleotide sequence: TGTGCCAGCGGAAGGACAGGGAATCAGCCCCAGCATTTT. This gives the protein CASGRTGNQPQHF.

This chain links TRBV13 with TRBJ2-1; 7 nucleotides line up with TRBD1. Germline lookup yields CDR1 PRHDT and CDR2 FYEKMQ (reference sequence). V was pared by 4 bases and J by 3 bases, with 15 bases of the junction left unmatched. The CDR3 runs to 18 residues. In nucleotides, the CDR3 is TGTGCCAGCAGCTCCTACCGGGATTCGGGACAGATCTACAATGAGCAGTTCTTC. Its translation is CASSSYRDSGQIYNEQFF.